The clone carrying this T cell receptor beta chain appeared once. Its antigen is still unknown. This CDR3 is 12 amino acids long. CDR1 and CDR2 (germline): MNHEY, SVGAGI. Between the trimmed V and J ends, which lost 6 bases and 6 bases, there was a span of 8 bases. This specimen comes from a study of CD8 T cell repertoires and HIV-1 epitope variants. Study background: T cells were stimulated with Twenty-five Gag and Nef peptides separately. An uncultured baseline aliquot held 1M T cells. Whole-study results and caveats: Roughly ten TCR beta clonotypes were antigen-specific, 6 or 7 apparently recognizing autologous or escape variants.

Only in-frame clones appear in the TCRdb table, and some are missing; sequencing was by immunoSEQ multiplex PCR. The table records about 95,000 clones, roughly four fifths of them present only once. The chain joins TRBV6-5 to TRBJ2-2, with D perhaps TRBD1 (5 bases). Sequenced input: uncultured baseline CD8+ T cells from peripheral blood mononuclear cells (PBMCs). The source is a male donor with HIV. CDR3 coding DNA: TGTGCCAGCAGAATAGGGGCCGGGGAGCTGTTTTTT. It specifies CASRIGAGELFF.